The clone carrying this T cell receptor beta chain came up a few times. Its antigen remains unknown. Stated time point: patch test 1, 2 weeks after DPC sensitization. Described treatment: therapeutic diphenylcyclopropenone sensitization with weekly scalp DPC. Patients had alopecia, were aged 18 to 70, and were not pregnant. In the authors' methods: Counting gave a median of roughly 100,000 TCRs per sample, with values ranging from 23,224 to 690,600. A single record per CDR3 protein comes from TCRdb applying MiXCR to the RACE reads. These V and J calls originate from TCRdb's pipeline instead of the authors' own analysis. Altogether 80,000 or so distinct CDR3 sequences are present, roughly 10% being singletons, with the ten largest covering around 4.5%. This specimen comes from a study of human T cells and chemical hapten exposure. As for the study in general: Alopecia universalis, totalis or areata was present in patients who were mostly female. Notes on the study in general: TCRs at high frequency, those above 1 in 1000, did not change with DPC sensitization.

Germline CDR1 reads SQVTM; CDR2 reads ANQGSEA. After removal of 6 bases from V and 8 bases from J, the junction contained 11 bases not matched to a gene. This CDR3 comprises 14 residues. Source: whole blood, taken in connection with sensitization to the hapten diphenylcyclopropenone (DPC). The sequence came from a woman in her 50s with alopecia areata. Some clones in this sample may be carry-over from other donors' samples. The chain carries TRBV29-1 and TRBJ2-7; 12 nucleotides align to TRBD1. The CDR3 sequence: CSVVRDRGQGQQYF. As DNA, the CDR3 is TGCAGCGTAGTGAGGGACAGGGGGCAAGGACAGCAGTACTTC.